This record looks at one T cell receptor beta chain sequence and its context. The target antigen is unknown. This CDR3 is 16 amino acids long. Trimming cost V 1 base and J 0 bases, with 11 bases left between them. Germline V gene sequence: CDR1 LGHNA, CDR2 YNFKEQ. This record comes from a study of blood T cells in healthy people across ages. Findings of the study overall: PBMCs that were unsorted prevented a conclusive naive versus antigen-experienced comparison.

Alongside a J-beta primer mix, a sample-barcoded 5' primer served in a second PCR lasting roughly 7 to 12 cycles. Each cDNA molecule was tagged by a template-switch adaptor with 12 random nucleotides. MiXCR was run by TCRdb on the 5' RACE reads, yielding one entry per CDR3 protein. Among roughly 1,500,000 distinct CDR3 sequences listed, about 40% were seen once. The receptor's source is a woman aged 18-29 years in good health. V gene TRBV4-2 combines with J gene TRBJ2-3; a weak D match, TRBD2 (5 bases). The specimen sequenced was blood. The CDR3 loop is CASSQGTVESTDTQYF. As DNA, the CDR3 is TGTGCCAGCAGCCAAGGGACTGTCGAGAGCACAGATACGCAGTATTTT.